The clone carrying this TCR beta chain has at least ten counts. Through Arm-PCR of CDR3 regions and iRepertoire HTBI primers, TCR beta libraries were built. TCRdb reprocessed the multiplex PCR reads with MiXCR, giving one entry per CDR3 protein. The table shows over 350,000 distinct CDR3 sequences, with around 13% occurring only once. The data stem from a study of regulatory T cells in long-lasting Graves disease. The CDR3 runs to 13 residues. Germline CDR1 reads MDHEN; CDR2 reads SYDVKM. Trimming cost V 10 bases and J 5 bases; bases outside gene matches: 6. The time point was: newly diagnosed GD, antithyroid drugs for less than 3 months. Isolated PBMC RNA provided the starting material for the TCR library. The sample was also reused in another study, on T cells in Graves' hyperthyroidism and ophthalmopathy.

The material sequenced was peripheral blood mononuclear cells (PBMCs), taken at new diagnosis, from a patient treated with antithyroid drugs. This clonotype originated in a woman in her forties or fifties with Graves disease. This chain links TRBV28 with TRBJ2-7; 12 bases line up with TRBD2. The CDR3 loop reads CATTSGSSNEQYF. The CDR3 bases are TGTGCCACGACTAGCGGGAGTTCGAACGAGCAGTACTTC.